This T cell receptor beta chain stems from a study of shared clonotypes between healthy human individuals. About the study: Per-donor plates numbered three CD4 naive, three CD4 memory, two CD8 naive and one CD8 memory. Study results and caveats: Generally, naive subsets came out with larger estimated richness than memory subsets. In contrast to clonotypes shared by all four donors, non-shared clonotypes had lower generation probabilities.

Comment on this clone: Its cognate antigen is unknown.

TCRdb's copy holds only in-frame clones and misses some; the assay was immunoSEQ multiplex PCR. Among approximately 530,000 clones, more than 95% were seen once, and the ten largest hold 0.055% to 0.075%. The source material was naive CD4+ T cells sorted from blood. The subset was: CD45RA+ positively selected. The sequence derives from a woman younger than 45 in good health.

DNA for the CDR3: TGTGCCAGCAGTTTAGGACAGATCTACGAGCAGTACTTC. Translated, it gives CASSLGQIYEQYF. The chain couples TRBV28 to TRBJ2-7; tentatively, D is TRBD1 (6 bases). V dropped 2 bases and J dropped 3 bases, with 8 bases sitting between them. Germline V gene lookup returns CDR1 MDHEN and CDR2 SYDVKM. This CDR3 contains 13 residues.